The next 14 T cell receptor beta chains were all read from a single sample in a study of CD8+ T cells in alopecia areata. In each case, RNA was isolated and then reverse transcribed into cDNA as the sequencing template. This table comes from immunoSEQ multiplex PCR, and its TCRdb copy is limited to in-frame clones, with some not included. The data show 90,000 to 120,000 clones, under 60% seen once. The sample consisted of NKG2D-low CD8+ T cells sorted from blood. These receptors came from a human donor with alopecia areata.

This clone was picked up a small number of times. The CDR3 sequence is CASSSWGGLDTDTQYF. The CDR3, as DNA: TGTGCCAGCAGCTCTTGGGGGGGACTCGACACAGATACGCAGTATTTT. V is TRBV27 and J is TRBJ2-3; 7 bases agree with TRBD2. The CDR3 length is 16 residues. V trimming: 6 bases; J trimming: 2 bases; junction bases outside the gene matches: 11. Germline CDR1 and CDR2: MNHEY and SMNVEV (reference sequence).

The rearrangement links TRBV9 to TRBJ1-1, with a tentative D call TRBD1 (5 bases). CDR3 length: 13 amino acids. Looked up from germline, CDR1 is SGDLS and CDR2 is YYNGEE. Trimming removed 4 bases from V and 5 bases from J, with 12 bases in between. CDR3 in DNA: TGTGCCAGCAGCCCAGGGCGGGTTACTGAAGCTTTCTTT. Residues: CASSPGRVTEAFF.

CDR3 sequence reads: CASSLSIGSTDTQYF. CDR3 bases: TGCGCCAGCAGCCTCTCGATTGGAAGCACAGATACGCAGTATTTT. This sequence joins TRBV5-1 and TRBJ2-3; D not certain. The CDR3 length is 15 residues. Looked up from germline, CDR1 is SGHRS and CDR2 is YFSETQ. Trimming stripped 4 bases from V and 0 bases from J, with 12 bases between.

V usage is TRBV5-1 and J usage is TRBJ2-5, with 14 nucleotides matching TRBD2. J gave up 5 bases and V 6 bases, and 9 bases lay outside the gene matches. The CDR3 is made up of 16 amino acids. Germline CDR1 reads SGHRS; CDR2 reads YFSETQ. CDR3 DNA: TGCGCCAGCACGGGACTAGCGGGAGTCGGCGGGGAGACCCAGTACTTC. This translates into CASTGLAGVGGETQYF.

J is TRBJ1-2 and V is TRBV14, with no clear D. Germline CDR1 is SGHDN and CDR2 is FVKESK. The CDR3 is 13 residues long. V shed 6 bases and J shed 2 bases, with 10 bases lying between them. CDR3 DNA sequence: TGTGCCAGCAGTGTTGGGTCCAACTATGGCTACACCTTC. This codes for CASSVGSNYGYTF.

About this clone itself: Different DNA sequences within this sample yield the same CDR3. The V call is TRBV13, the J call TRBJ2-5, with no clear D. V lost 4 bases and J 4 bases, leaving 7 bases between the germline ends. Germline V gives CDR1 PRHDT, CDR2 FYEKMQ (reference sequence). CDR3 length: 12 residues. The CDR3 coding sequence is TGTGCCAGCAGCTCGGGTCGAGAGACCCAGTACTTC. Encoded protein: CASSSGRETQYF. The full variable domain, with the rest looked up from reference TRBV13 and TRBJ2-5, is AAGVIQSPRHLIKEKRETATLKCYPIPRHDTVYWYQQGPGQDPQFLISFYEKMQSDKGSIPDRFSAQQFSDYHSELNMSSLELGDSALYFCASSSGRETQYFGPGTRLLVL.

This chain joins TRBV2 and TRBJ1-2; the match to TRBD1 covers 10 bases. V gave up 1 base and J gave up 5 bases; unmatched junction bases: 16. Germline V lookup: CDR1 SNHLY, CDR2 FYNNEI. The CDR3 runs to 19 residues. CDR3 bases: TGTGCCAGCAGTGAAGTGAATGACAGGGGGCAAGCGCGTCGATATGGCTACACCTTC. This translates into CASSEVNDRGQARRYGYTF.

V usage is TRBV9 and J usage is TRBJ2-1; 7 bases fit TRBD2. Germline CDR1 reads SGDLS; CDR2 reads YYNGEE. The junction had 5 bases not matched to a gene; V was cut back by 2 bases and J by 3 bases. The CDR3 contains 15 residues. The CDR3 is CASSVESGIYNEQFF. CDR3 DNA: TGTGCCAGCAGCGTGGAGAGCGGGATCTACAATGAGCAGTTCTTC.

This clone qualifies as hyperexpanded (1% or more). J is TRBJ2-1 and V is TRBV10-1; D unresolved. The CDR3 is made up of 17 amino acids. V was cut by 5 bases and J by 0 bases, with 17 bases left in between. Germline assignment: CDR1 WNHNN and CDR2 SYGVQD (reference sequence). CDR3 sequence reads: CASSPLSQTSSYNEQFF. Written as DNA, the CDR3 is TGCGCCAGCAGTCCCCTCTCACAGACGAGCTCCTACAATGAGCAGTTCTTC.

J is TRBJ2-1 and V is TRBV27; TRBD1 agrees at 11 bases. CDR1 MNHEY and CDR2 SMNVEV come from the germline V gene (reference sequence). The CDR3 consists of 15 residues. V lost 7 bases, J lost 8 bases, and 10 bases stayed unmatched. CDR3 nucleotide sequence: TGTGCCAGCATCCCCTCCGGGACAGGGGGTGATGAGCAGTTCTTC. It encodes CASIPSGTGGDEQFF.

This rearrangement joins TRBV5-1 to TRBJ1-2, with 8 bases fitting TRBD1. The trim removed 4 bases at V and 3 bases at J, leaving 8 bases unmatched. The CDR3 has 15 amino acids. Germline values: CDR1 SGHRS, CDR2 YFSETQ. In DNA, the CDR3 is TGCGCCAGCAGCGCTCCAGGGGGCGGAGACTATGGCTACACCTTC. Residues: CASSAPGGGDYGYTF.

V usage is TRBV9 and J usage is TRBJ2-7, with 7 bases lining up with TRBD2. Germline V gene sequence: CDR1 SGDLS, CDR2 YYNGEE. Unmatched junction bases numbered 2, after V lost 0 bases and J lost 2 bases. The CDR3 extends over 14 amino acids. The CDR3 coding sequence is TGTGCCAGCAGCGTAGGCGGGAGTGCCTACGAGCAGTACTTC. It is translated as CASSVGGSAYEQYF.

A single count supports this clone. CDR3 in amino acids: CASSLLFGSLETQYF. The CDR3 DNA sequence: TGTGCCAGCAGTTTATTATTCGGGAGTCTGGAGACCCAGTACTTC. This chain uses TRBV28 with TRBJ2-5; maybe TRBD2 (6 bases). The CDR3 has 15 residues. CDR1 is MDHEN, CDR2 SYDVKM, per germline. V was cut by 1 base and J by 5 bases, with 14 bases left in between.

This clone appeared a few times. The chain recombines TRBV5-8 with TRBJ2-7; 11 nucleotides line up with TRBD1. The length of the CDR3 is 15 residues. CDR1 SGHTS and CDR2 YDEGEE come from the germline V gene. V was pared by 0 bases and J by 7 bases, with 6 bases of the junction left unmatched. The CDR3 loop reads CASSLGTGGAREQYF. CDR3 sequence (DNA): TGTGCCAGCAGCTTGGGGACAGGGGGCGCGAGGGAGCAGTACTTC.